The entry below describes one T cell receptor (beta chain). What this receptor recognizes is not known. Base qualities are not recorded, but no much larger clone differs from it by a single base. This record belongs to a study of post-analysis software for immune sequencing data (dated by TCRdb to the mid-2010s). In the study overall: The recorded disease courses included relapsing-remitting, secondary progressive and progressive-relapsing multiple sclerosis, and some patients had no subtype annotation. A subset of samples was prepared in parallel using single-end sample barcoding, then pooled and co-amplified after Illumina adapter ligation. The patient repertoires were set against about eleven previously published healthy control repertoires from donors whose ages ranged from roughly 6 to 27 years.

The library was produced with PCR. The sequencing machine was an Illumina HiSeq 2500. Unique molecular identifiers were incorporated into TCR beta cDNA libraries to reduce PCR and sequencing biases. Every 1 to 10 million input T cells yielded approximately 500,000 cDNA molecules, meaning each molecule approximated one T cell. The same protocol used for the earlier healthy control dataset was applied to prepare and sequence the patient libraries. Within a given batch, samples were prepared together, multiplexed and sequenced on the same HiSeq lane. In the authors' own workflow: Raw barcoded reads were processed with MIGEC, discarding single-read molecular identifier groups before consensus assembly and CDR3 extraction. Clonotype tables were post-analysed with VDJtools, and diversity was normalized by down-sampling all datasets to the smallest sample size. Repertoire overlap clustering matched CDR3 amino acid but not nucleotide sequences to correct batch-related cross-sample contamination. In-frame beta chains were kept once TCRdb had trimmed the public reads at Q25 with fastp and called clones with MiXCR. Here each entry gathers all rows of one CDR3 protein and keeps the most common genes and DNA. The V and J calls were determined by TCRdb, not by the authors. Recorded for this sample are 150,000 to 200,000 distinct CDR3 sequences; about 32% of them occurred a single time. Of the sample, about 1.6% falls within the top ten clones.

Sequences SNHLY (CDR1) and FYNNEI (CDR2) are obtained from the germline V gene. Trimming accounts for 10 bases at V and 1 base at J, while the number of junction bases matched to no gene is 9. From the cysteine through the phenylalanine, the CDR3 covers 14 amino acids. Kept here is only the CDR3 DNA, which spans 42 bases and is read in frame from base 1. To demonstrate the VDJtools post-analysis software, the study profiled TCR beta repertoires from the peripheral blood of approximately twelve young patients with multiple sclerosis. The multiple sclerosis patients were children and adolescents between roughly 6 and 16 years of age. The paper as a whole reports these results and caveats: Direct clustering with F measure showed strong co-clustering of samples prepared in the same batch, prompting a batch-effect correction. The control group was slightly older than the multiple sclerosis patient group. Significantly lower normalized Chao1 diversity was found in multiple sclerosis patients than in controls, suggesting substantial peripheral T-cell clonal expansion. Patients showed significantly higher frequencies than controls for several TRBV segments, among them TRBV5-6, TRBV5-1 and TRBV20-1.

Sequencing was done on a sample of blood. The sequence joins TRBV2 to TRBJ2-7, with 8 bases matching TRBD2. The sequence derives from a girl aged 10 to 17 with multiple sclerosis. CDR3 reads: CATRGARDSYEQYF. The nucleotides are TGTGCCACGCGGGGGGCGAGAGATTCCTACGAGCAGTACTTC. With the rest looked up from the reference TRBV2 and TRBJ2-7 genes rather than sequenced, the full variable domain is EPEVTQTPSHQVTQMGQEVILRCVPISNHLYFYWYRQILGQKVEFLVSFYNNEISEKSEIFDDQFSVERPDGSNFTLKIRSTKLEDSAMYFCATRGARDSYEQYFGPGTRLTVT.